This T cell receptor (beta chain) was sequenced in a study of blood T cell repertoires in COVID-19. Overall study: There were acute and convalescent COVID-19 samples, and they came from the United States, Italy and Spain. T cells, B-cell-depleted T cells, or PBMCs provided the cDNA or gDNA that served as material.

The table came from immunoSEQ multiplex PCR; TCRdb's copy has only in-frame clones and leaves some out. The sample holds some 80,000 clones; roughly 80% are singletons and the top ten take around 12%. This CDR3 contains 12 residues. CDR1 and CDR2 (germline): SQVTM, ANQGSEA. V was shortened by 8 bases and J by 0 bases, with 10 bases between the two germline ends. The sequenced sample consisted of peripheral blood. This receptor was obtained from an elderly man with acute or convalescent COVID-19. V usage is TRBV29-1 and J usage is TRBJ1-1, with a weak D call TRBD1 (6 bases). The CDR3 DNA follows: TGCAGCTTAGGACAGATGAACACTGAAGCTTTCTTT. Translation gives CSLGQMNTEAFF. The variable domain in full, completed from reference TRBV29-1 and TRBJ1-1, reads SAVISQKPSRDICQRGTSLTIQCQVDSQVTMMFWYRQQPGQSLTLIATANQGSEATYESGFVIDKFPISRPNLTFSTLTVSNMSPEDSSIYLCSLGQMNTEAFFGQGTRLTVV.